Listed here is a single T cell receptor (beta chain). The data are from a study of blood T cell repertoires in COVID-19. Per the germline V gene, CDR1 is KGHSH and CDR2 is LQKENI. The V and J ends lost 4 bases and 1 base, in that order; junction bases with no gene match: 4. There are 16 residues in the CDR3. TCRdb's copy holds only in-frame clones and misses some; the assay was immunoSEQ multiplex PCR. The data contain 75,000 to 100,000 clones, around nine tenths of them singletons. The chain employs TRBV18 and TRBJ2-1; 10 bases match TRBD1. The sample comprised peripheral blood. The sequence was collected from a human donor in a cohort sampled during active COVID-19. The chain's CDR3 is CASSLGTGVSYNEQFF. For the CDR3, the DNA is TGTGCCAGCTCACTAGGGACAGGGGTATCCTACAATGAGCAGTTCTTC.